These 20 T cell receptor beta chains originate from one sample sequenced in a study of T cell responses to AZD1222 COVID-19 vaccine. Assay used: immunoSEQ multiplex PCR; TCRdb lists only in-frame clones, some missing. The sample holds 95,000 to 110,000 clones, 80% to 90% seen once. The starting material was peripheral blood, obtained on day 0 of AZD1222 vaccination. The receptors derive from an adult in good health.

The chain couples TRBV12-3 or TRBV12-4 to TRBJ2-1, with D perhaps matching TRBD1 (5 bases). The V end was cut by 4 bases, the J end by 3 bases, with 7 bases between. The CDR3 length is 13 residues. Written as DNA, the CDR3 is TGTGCCAGCAGTTGGGGCAGCTACAATGAGCAGTTCTTC. This translates into CASSWGSYNEQFF.

The rearrangement uses TRBV7-9 and TRBJ1-2, with D unclear. Germline V gene sequence: CDR1 SEHNR, CDR2 FQNEAQ (reference sequence). Trimming removed 4 bases at V and 4 bases at J, with 22 bases between. The CDR3 consists of 17 residues. CDR3 nucleotides: TGTGCCAGCAGCTACGTAGGGAGAGCCCAAGGTTTCTATGGCTACACCTTC. It is translated as CASSYVGRAQGFYGYTF.

The chain uses TRBV6-2 or TRBV6-3 and TRBJ1-5; 7 bases match TRBD1. The CDR3 totals 14 residues. V trimming: 6 bases; J trimming: 6 bases; junction bases outside the gene matches: 8. The germline gives CDR1 MNHEY, CDR2 SVGEGT. Written as DNA, the CDR3 is TGTGCCAGCAGCCTAATAGGGACAGTTCAGCCCCAGCATTTT. Protein product: CASSLIGTVQPQHF.

The V and J genes are TRBV30 and TRBJ1-2; 9 positions agree with TRBD1. This CDR3 contains 19 residues. Germline V gene lookup returns CDR1 GTSNPN and CDR2 SVGIG (reference sequence). After removal of 0 bases from V and 8 bases from J, the junction contained 22 bases not matched to a gene. The CDR3 DNA reads as TGTGCCTGGAGTGTCAGGTTTGGTGGGACAGGGAGAATTCGAGGGGGCTACACCTTC. Its translation: CAWSVRFGGTGRIRGGYTF.

The CDR3 region has the DNA TGTGCCAGCAGCTCCTTTCCACTCTTCCCTGACAGGCGACACCTCTACGAGCAGTACTTC. This translates into CASSSFPLFPDRRHLYEQYF. The rearrangement links TRBV7-3 to TRBJ2-7; TRBD1 might be the D (6 bases). V was trimmed by 4 bases and J by 3 bases, leaving 31 bases between them. The CDR3 consists of 20 residues. The germline CDR1 and CDR2 sequences are SGHTA and FQGTGA.

The chain recombines TRBV7-6 with TRBJ2-7; D possibly corresponds to TRBD1 (6 bases). The germline CDR1 and CDR2 sequences are SGHVS and FNYEAQ. Trimming shortened V by 0 bases and J by 2 bases, and 8 bases separated the two germline ends. The CDR3 runs to 14 residues. CDR3 bases: TGTGCCAGCAGCTTAGCGGGACACACCTACGAGCAGTACTTC. It specifies CASSLAGHTYEQYF. The entire variable domain, with the rest obtained from reference TRBV7-6 and TRBJ2-7, is as follows: GAGVSQSPRYKVTKRGQDVALRCDPISGHVSLYWYRQALGQGPEFLTYFNYEAQQDKSGLPNDRFSAERPEGSISTLTIQRTEQRDSAMYRCASSLAGHTYEQYFGPGTRLTVT.

The V and J genes are TRBV24-1 and TRBJ2-5, with a possible D match to TRBD1 (7 bases). In germline, CDR1 is KGHDR, CDR2 SFDVKD. Trimming left V 7 bases short and J 5 bases short, with 13 bases between. CDR3 size: 13 residues. CDR3 sequence reads: CATRKGAGETQYF. In nucleotides, the CDR3 is TGTGCCACCAGGAAGGGGGCGGGGGAGACCCAGTACTTC.

The chain couples TRBV19 to TRBJ1-6; 7 nucleotides line up with TRBD1. The CDR3 is 16 amino acids. V dropped 6 bases and J dropped 3; count of bases not matched to a gene: 8. Germline V gene sequence: CDR1 LNHDA, CDR2 SQIVND (reference sequence). CDR3: CASRMTGINYNSPLHF. CDR3 in DNA: TGTGCCAGTAGAATGACAGGGATCAACTATAATTCACCCCTCCACTTT.

This clone appeared once. This chain uses TRBV28 with TRBJ1-1, with a tentative D call TRBD1 (5 bases). Germline V gene sequence: CDR1 MDHEN, CDR2 SYDVKM. Trimming left V 5 bases short and J 4 bases short, with 17 bases between. The CDR3 runs to 15 residues. DNA of the CDR3: TGTGCCAGCAGTACCCATATGAGAGGGGCCACTGAAGCTTTCTTT. As protein: CASSTHMRGATEAFF.

This chain links TRBV5-5 with TRBJ1-6, with D hard to call. V lost 0 bases, J lost 10 bases, and 8 bases lay in between. The CDR3 contains 13 residues. CDR1 and CDR2 from the germline V gene are SGHKS and YYEKEE (reference sequence). CDR3 in amino acids: CASSLEAGSPLHF. The CDR3 nucleotides read TGTGCCAGCAGCTTGGAGGCCGGATCACCCCTCCACTTT.

This chain joins TRBV29-1 and TRBJ2-7; no reliable D call. The CDR3 consists of 10 residues. The V end was cut by 3 bases, the J end by 6 bases, with 6 bases between. Germline CDR1 is SQVTM and CDR2 is ANQGSEA. The CDR3 sequence is CSVEGSEQYF. The CDR3 DNA reads TGCAGCGTTGAGGGTAGCGAGCAGTACTTC.

The chain is built from TRBV5-6 and TRBJ1-1, with D hard to call. There are 11 residues in the CDR3. CDR1 SGHDT and CDR2 YYEEEE come from the germline V gene. The ends were cut back, 1 base at V and 7 bases at J, with 5 bases in the middle. Written as DNA, the CDR3 is TGTGCCAGCAGCTTGCAAAGTGAAGCTTTCTTT. This sequence encodes CASSLQSEAFF. Using reference TRBV5-6 and TRBJ1-1 for the parts outside the CDR3, the full variable domain is DAGVTQSPTHLIKTRGQQVTLRCSPKSGHDTVSWYQQALGQGPQFIFQYYEEEERQRGNFPDRFSGHQFPNYSSELNVNALLLGDSALYLCASSLQSEAFFGQGTRLTVV.

The V gene is TRBV7-2, the J gene TRBJ2-3; D remains ambiguous. Trimming took 5 bases from V and 4 from J, leaving 10 bases between them. CDR3 length: 13 amino acids. CDR1 is SGHTA, CDR2 FQGNSA, per germline. CDR3 DNA sequence: TGTGCCAGCAGCGCCACCTTTTCAGATACGCAGTATTTT. Its protein product is CASSATFSDTQYF.

The chain employs TRBV5-1 and TRBJ2-5; D not resolved. This CDR3 comprises 14 residues. Germline V gene sequence: CDR1 SGHRS, CDR2 YFSETQ. V shed 0 bases and J shed 2 bases, with 8 bases lying between them. CDR3 sequence reads: CASSLDSAQETQYF. Written as DNA, the CDR3 is TGCGCCAGCAGCTTGGACAGCGCTCAAGAGACCCAGTACTTC.

The chain combines TRBV27 with TRBJ1-4, with D tentatively TRBD1 (5 bases). From germline, CDR1 is MNHEY and CDR2 SMNVEV (reference sequence). The germline V and J ends were trimmed by 5 bases and 5 bases, with 15 bases remaining between them. The CDR3 has 15 residues. CDR3 protein: CASSPLGVGNEKLFF. In nucleotides, the CDR3 is TGTGCCAGCAGTCCCCTGGGGGTAGGAAATGAAAAACTGTTTTTT.

V and J are TRBV4-3 and TRBJ2-7, with D perhaps matching TRBD1 (5 bases). Germline V CDR1 and CDR2: LGHNA, YSLEER. V was shortened by 3 bases and J by 1 base, with 16 bases between the two germline ends. The CDR3 has 16 amino acids. Here the CDR3 DNA reads TGCGCCAGCAGCCAGGCCTATGGGGCTGGGTCCTACGAGCAGTACTTC. Its protein is CASSQAYGAGSYEQYF.

This sequence joins TRBV4-1 and TRBJ1-2; a possible D gene is TRBD1 (6 bases). Germline CDR1 is MGHRA and CDR2 is YSYEKL. V was cut by 4 bases and J by 3 bases, with 18 bases left in between. The CDR3 covers 16 residues. The CDR3 region is CASSPRSGALYYGYTF. CDR3 in DNA: TGCGCCAGCAGCCCACGATCGGGGGCCCTTTACTATGGCTACACCTTC.

The chain is built from TRBV5-4 and TRBJ2-4; 12 bases align to TRBD1. The V segment lost 4 bases and the J segment 0 bases; nucleotides outside the gene matches: 14. The germline gives CDR1 SGHNT, CDR2 YYREEE (reference sequence). The CDR3 is made up of 20 amino acids. The CDR3 here is CASSRRTGTGGVQAKNIQYF. DNA of the CDR3: TGTGCCAGCAGCCGACGGACCGGGACAGGGGGCGTCCAAGCCAAAAACATTCAGTACTTC.

The rearrangement links TRBV13 to TRBJ2-1, with 11 nucleotides matching TRBD2. The CDR3 has 16 amino acids. Germline CDR1 reads PRHDT; CDR2 reads FYEKMQ (reference sequence). The V segment lost 3 bases and the J segment 9 bases; nucleotides outside the gene matches: 10. CDR3 residues: CASSLLAGGQMGEQFF. The CDR3 nucleotides read TGTGCCAGCAGCTTGCTAGCGGGAGGCCAGATGGGTGAGCAGTTCTTC.

This clone was observed a few times. The V gene is TRBV9, the J gene TRBJ1-1, with D perhaps matching TRBD1 (6 bases). The germline V gene has CDR1 SGDLS and CDR2 YYNGEE. V gave up 0 bases and J gave up 4 bases, with 10 bases separating them. CDR3 size: 14 residues. The CDR3 nucleotides are TGTGCCAGCAGCGTAGACCTAGGGGGCACTGAAGCTTTCTTT. This codes for CASSVDLGGTEAFF.